A selection of T cell receptor beta chains follows, all from one sample in a study of T cells in localized non-small cell lung cancer. Some clones are missing from TCRdb's copy, which holds only in-frame ones; the method was immunoSEQ multiplex PCR. This repertoire shows over 10,000 clones, 25% to 30% found once; its top ten account for 7.2%. The input for sequencing was lung tumor tissue, taken before any cancer treatment. These receptor sequences come from a female donor older than 55 with stage I lung adenocarcinoma. Both conserved end residues are part of each CDR3. The D gene is left open where the match is weak. Clone size, where shown, is once, few, many, or a class for clones that have expanded.

v_gene	j_gene	abundance	d_gene	CDR3aa	CDR3nt
TRBV11-3	TRBJ1-3	-	-	CASSLLSGELSGNTIYF	TGTGCCAGCAGCCTTCTTTCAGGGGAGCTCTCTGGAAACACCATATATTTT
TRBV6-8	TRBJ1-1	few	-	CAIRTPGGTYTEAFF	TGTGCCATCAGGACCCCTGGGGGAACATACACTGAAGCTTTCTTT
TRBV11-3	TRBJ2-3	few	-	CASTSAGSYTDTQYF	TGTGCCAGCACCTCCGCGGGGTCTTACACAGATACGCAGTATTTT
TRBV19	TRBJ1-6	-	-	CASSTRTDSSYNSPLHF	TGTGCCAGTAGTACGAGGACAGACAGCTCCTATAATTCACCCCTCCACTTT
TRBV10-3	TRBJ2-7	-	-	CAISESVEGSYEQYF	TGTGCCATCAGTGAGTCGGTGGAGGGGTCCTACGAGCAATACTTC
TRBV11-3	TRBJ2-5	medium-sized	TRBD2	CASSLGVAGSGDQYF	TGTGCCAGCAGCTTAGGGGTAGCGGGGTCCGGGGACCAGTACTTC
TRBV7-2	TRBJ2-1	many	-	CASSLQGGDEQFF	TGTGCCAGCAGCCTACAGGGAGGAGATGAGCAGTTCTTC
TRBV29-1	TRBJ2-7	-	-	CSVEVWGAREQYF	TGCAGCGTTGAAGTTTGGGGGGCCAGGGAGCAGTACTTC
TRBV6-7	TRBJ2-3	-	-	CASSYVSGSTDTQYF	TGTGCCAGCAGTTACGTCAGCGGTAGCACAGATACGCAGTATTTT
TRBV29-1	TRBJ1-1	-	-	CSVDGQHTEAFF	TGCAGCGTTGACGGACAGCACACTGAAGCTTTCTTT
TRBV6-8	TRBJ1-1	-	-	CASSYSPGVDTEAFF	TGTGCCAGCAGTTACTCGCCCGGGGTGGACACTGAAGCTTTCTTT
TRBV18	TRBJ1-1	-	-	CASSLTKNTEAFF	TGTGCCAGCTCACTTACAAAGAACACTGAAGCTTTCTTT
TRBV30	TRBJ1-2	-	-	CASIPLPGYGYTF	TGTGCCTCGATTCCCCTTCCGGGCTATGGCTACACCTTC
TRBV1	TRBJ2-5	-	-	CASSQAQNQETQYF	TGCGCCAGCAGCCAAGCCCAGAACCAAGAGACCCAGTACTTC
TRBV6-8	TRBJ2-1	few	-	CASSYSRTYNEQFF	TGTGCCAGCAGTTACTCGAGGACCTACAATGAGCAGTTCTTC
TRBV11-3	TRBJ1-2	many	-	CASSLRRVTYGYTF	TGTGCCAGCAGCTTGCGCAGGGTGACCTATGGCTACACCTTC
TRBV1	TRBJ2-6	-	-	CASSLTDAGANVLTF	TGCGCCAGCAGCCTGACAGATGCTGGGGCCAACGTCCTGACTTTC
TRBV6-8	TRBJ2-5	many	-	CASSYSYSQETQYF	TGTGCCAGCAGTTACTCATACAGCCAAGAGACCCAGTACTTC
TRBV6-8	TRBJ1-2	many	-	CASRPTGGGNYGYTF	TGTGCCAGCAGACCTACAGGAGGGGGTAACTATGGCTACACCTTC
TRBV30	TRBJ1-1	-	-	CAWYRANTEAFF	TGTGCCTGGTACAGGGCGAACACTGAAGCTTTCTTT
TRBV4-1	TRBJ2-1	few	-	CASSQPHRLPYNEQFF	TGCGCCAGCAGCCAACCCCACAGGTTACCATACAATGAGCAGTTCTTC
TRBV10-1	TRBJ2-4	-	TRBD1	CAMPGQGMCIQYF	TGCGCCATGCCGGGACAGGGGATGTGCATTCAGTACTTC
TRBV6-8	TRBJ1-2	few	TRBD1	CASSDRERNGYTF	TGTGCCAGCAGTGACAGGGAGAGGAATGGCTACACCTTC
TRBV6-8	TRBJ1-2	few	TRBD1	CASRQGLLGYGYTF	TGTGCCAGCCGACAGGGTCTACTTGGCTATGGCTACACCTTC
TRBV19	TRBJ1-2	large	TRBD1	CASSITGQGLGGYTF	TGTGCCAGTAGTATCACCGGACAGGGTCTAGGCGGCTACACCTTC
TRBV9	TRBJ2-5	few	TRBD2	CASSAIAGGLRETQYF	TGTGCCAGCAGCGCTATAGCGGGAGGCCTAAGGGAGACCCAGTACTTC
TRBV9	TRBJ1-3	few	TRBD1	CASSVTGDLSGNTIYF	TGTGCCAGCAGCGTAACAGGGGACCTCTCTGGAAACACCATATATTTT
TRBV18	TRBJ2-1	once	-	CASSPGVPEQFF	TGTGCCAGCTCACCGGGAGTACCCGAGCAGTTCTTC
TRBV11-3	TRBJ1-2	-	TRBD1	CASSFDREGYGYTF	TGTGCCAGCAGCTTTGACAGGGAGGGATATGGCTACACCTTC
TRBV9	TRBJ2-3	few	TRBD2	CASSVASGGGNTQYF	TGTGCCAGCAGCGTAGCTAGCGGGGGCGGGAATACGCAGTATTTT
TRBV11-3	TRBJ1-2	few	TRBD1	CASRNRGRGEGYTF	TGTGCCAGCAGAAACAGGGGGCGCGGTGAGGGCTACACCTTC
TRBV18	TRBJ1-6	-	-	CASSPSGASNSPLHF	TGTGCCAGCTCACCATCAGGGGCTAGTAATTCACCCCTCCACTTT
TRBV19	TRBJ2-7	-	-	CASSGGHNYEQYF	TGTGCCAGTAGTGGGGGGCATAACTACGAGCAGTACTTC
TRBV11-3	TRBJ2-2	many	-	CASSPSIFLGYTGELFF	TGTGCCAGCAGCCCGTCCATCTTTCTGGGATACACCGGGGAGCTGTTTTTT
TRBV30	TRBJ1-3	-	-	CAWIQDSGNTIYF	TGTGCCTGGATACAGGACTCTGGAAACACCATATATTTT